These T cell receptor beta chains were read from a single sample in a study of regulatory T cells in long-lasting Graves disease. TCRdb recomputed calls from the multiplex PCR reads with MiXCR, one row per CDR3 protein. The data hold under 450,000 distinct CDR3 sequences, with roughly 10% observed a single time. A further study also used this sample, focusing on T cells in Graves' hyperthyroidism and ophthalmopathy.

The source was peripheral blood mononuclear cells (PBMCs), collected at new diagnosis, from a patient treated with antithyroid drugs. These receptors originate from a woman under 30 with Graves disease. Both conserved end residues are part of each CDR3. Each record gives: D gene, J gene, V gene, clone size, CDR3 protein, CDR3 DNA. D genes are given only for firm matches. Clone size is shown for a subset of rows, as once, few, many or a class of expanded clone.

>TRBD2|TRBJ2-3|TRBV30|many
CAWTSGSSDTQYF
TGTGCCTGGACTAGCGGGAGTTCAGATACGCAGTATTTT
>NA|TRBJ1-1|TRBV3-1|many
CASSQRERDAEAFF
TGTGCCAGCAGCCAACGGGAAAGGGACGCTGAAGCTTTCTTT
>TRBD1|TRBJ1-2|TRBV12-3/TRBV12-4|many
CASSLAWDRGDYGYTF
TGTGCCAGCAGTTTAGCCTGGGACAGGGGAGACTATGGCTACACCTTC
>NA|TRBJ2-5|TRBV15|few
CATRRSVSASEQTQYF
TGTGCCACCAGGCGGTCCGTCTCAGCTAGCGAACAGACCCAGTACTTC
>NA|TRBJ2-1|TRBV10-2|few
CASSDGWLNEQFF
TGCGCCAGCAGTGATGGCTGGCTCAATGAGCAGTTCTTC
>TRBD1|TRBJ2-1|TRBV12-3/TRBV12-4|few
CASSKDRAVYNEQFF
TGTGCCAGCAGCAAAGACAGGGCCGTCTACAATGAGCAGTTCTTC
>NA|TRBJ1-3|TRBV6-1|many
CASNQGSGNTIYF
TGTGCCAGCAACCAGGGATCGGGAAACACCATATATTTT
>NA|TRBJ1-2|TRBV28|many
CASSLGPVRGSGSGYTF
TGTGCCAGCAGTTTAGGGCCCGTTAGGGGGTCGGGTAGCGGCTACACCTTC
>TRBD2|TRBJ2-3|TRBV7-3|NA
CASSLGTSYTDTQYF
TGTGCCAGCAGCTTAGGGACTAGCTACACAGATACGCAGTATTTT
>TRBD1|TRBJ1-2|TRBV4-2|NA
CASSQGQGTYGYTF
TGTGCCAGCAGCCAAGGACAGGGAACCTATGGCTACACCTTC
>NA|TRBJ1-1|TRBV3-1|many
CASSQVDTEAFF
TGTGCCAGCAGCCAAGTTGACACTGAAGCTTTCTTT
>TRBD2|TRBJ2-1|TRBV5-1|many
CASSLVSSGGAMNEQFF
TGCGCCAGCAGCTTGGTCTCTAGCGGGGGGGCTATGAATGAGCAGTTCTTC
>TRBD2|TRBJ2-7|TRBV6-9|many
CASSYPSGTSYEQYF
TGTGCCAGCAGTTACCCAAGCGGGACTAGCTACGAGCAGTACTTC
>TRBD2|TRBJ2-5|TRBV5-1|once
CASSAGLAGAFYQETQYF
TGCGCCAGCAGCGCTGGACTAGCGGGGGCCTTTTACCAAGAGACCCAGTACTTC
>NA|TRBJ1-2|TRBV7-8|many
CASSTNPHTVPAGYNYGYTF
TGTGCCAGCAGCACAAACCCCCATACAGTGCCGGCAGGCTACAACTATGGCTACACCTTC
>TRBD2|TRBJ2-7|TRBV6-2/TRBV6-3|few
CASNLPGTSGRPRYEQYF
TGTGCCAGCAACCTCCCCGGGACTAGCGGGAGGCCTCGGTACGAGCAGTACTTC
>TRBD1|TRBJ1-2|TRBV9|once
CASSLTQGGTWSGYTF
TGTGCCAGCAGCTTGACTCAGGGGGGGACCTGGAGTGGCTACACCTTC
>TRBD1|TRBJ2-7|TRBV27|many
CASSITGTGVMQYF
TGTGCCAGCAGTATCACCGGGACAGGTGTAATGCAGTACTTC
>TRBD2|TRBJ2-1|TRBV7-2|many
CASSVLAGAKGNEQFF
TGTGCCAGCAGCGTCCTAGCGGGAGCTAAGGGTAATGAGCAGTTCTTC
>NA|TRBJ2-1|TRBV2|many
CAITGPYNEQFF
TGTGCCATCACGGGACCCTACAATGAGCAGTTCTTC
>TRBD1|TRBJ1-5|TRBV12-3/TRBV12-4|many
CASSPGQGDQPQHF
TGTGCCAGCAGTCCGGGACAGGGTGATCAGCCCCAGCATTTT
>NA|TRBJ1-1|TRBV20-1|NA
CSATPDFGQKAFF
TGCAGTGCTACGCCGGATTTCGGACAGAAAGCTTTCTTT
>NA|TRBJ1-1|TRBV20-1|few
CSITLGEGDTEAFF
TGCAGTATTACCCTCGGGGAAGGGGACACTGAAGCTTTCTTT
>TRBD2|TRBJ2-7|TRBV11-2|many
CASSLDSRESSYEQYF
TGTGCCAGCAGCTTAGATTCGCGGGAGAGCTCCTACGAGCAGTACTTC
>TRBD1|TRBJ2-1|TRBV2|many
CASSEGQGEGEQFF
TGTGCCAGCAGTGAGGGACAGGGGGAGGGTGAGCAGTTCTTC
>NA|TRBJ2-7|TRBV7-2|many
CASSPGGPLVYEQYF
TGTGCCAGCAGCCCGGGGGGCCCCTTGGTCTACGAGCAGTACTTC
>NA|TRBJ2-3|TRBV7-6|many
CASSLREGGTDTQYF
TGTGCCAGCAGCTTACGTGAGGGAGGCACAGATACGCAGTATTTT
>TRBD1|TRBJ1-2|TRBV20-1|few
CSAGQGNYGYTF
TGCAGTGCTGGACAGGGTAACTATGGCTACACCTTC
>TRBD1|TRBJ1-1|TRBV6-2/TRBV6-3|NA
CASSYSTGYTEAFF
TGTGCCAGCAGTTACTCGACAGGGTACACTGAAGCTTTCTTT
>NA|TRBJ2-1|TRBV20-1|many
CSAPRTEHYNEQFF
TGCAGTGCTCCCCGGACAGAGCACTACAATGAGCAGTTCTTC
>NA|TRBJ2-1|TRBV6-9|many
CASSYSNTQVMGEQFF
TGTGCCAGCAGTTACTCGAACACTCAGGTCATGGGTGAGCAGTTCTTC
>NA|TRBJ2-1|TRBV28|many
CASTEPTQGIPYNEQFF
TGTGCCAGCACCGAACCGACCCAGGGTATCCCCTACAATGAGCAGTTCTTC
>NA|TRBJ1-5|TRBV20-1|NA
CSARSQFLGGNQPQHF
TGCAGTGCTAGGAGCCAATTTCTGGGCGGCAATCAGCCCCAGCATTTT